This T cell receptor beta chain was profiled in a study of T cell responses to AZD1222 COVID-19 vaccine. Findings and limits, study-wide: Clonal diversity was possibly underestimated, and white British individuals and females predominated among donors. Among AZD1222 vaccinees, only six were seropositive at baseline.

A remark on this clone: What it binds is unknown.

CDR3 size: 18 residues. The germline CDR1 and CDR2 sequences are LNHNV and YYDKDF (reference sequence). V lost 0 bases and J lost 2, with 17 bases in between. The protocol was immunoSEQ multiplex PCR, while the TCRdb copy is restricted to in-frame clones and leaves out a portion. Of 90,000 to 150,000 clones listed, 90% are singletons. This sequence originates from an adult who received the MenACWY meningococcal vaccine as a control. The chain links TRBV15 to TRBJ2-1; unclear D gene. Sequences were derived from peripheral blood, sampled 28 days after the second dose of the MenACWY control vaccine. CDR3 protein: CATSRDPPGRSAYNEQFF. CDR3 DNA: TGTGCCACCAGCAGAGATCCCCCAGGCCGATCTGCCTACAATGAGCAGTTCTTC.